This T cell receptor beta chain was recovered during a study of T cells in women clearing cervical HPV infection. Study details: Control women cleared a single incident HPV16 infection within 12 months. For cases, blood was sampled a median around 150 days after lesion detection, interquartile range about 90 to 230 days.

Notes on this clone: Its cognate antigen is unknown. The CDR3 is cut off 3 residues early in the read; its end comes from the germline J gene.

TCRdb's copy holds only in-frame clones and misses some; the assay was immunoSEQ multiplex PCR. The sample data list some 9,800 clones. General study points: Each sample's T-cell count was unknown, possibly confounding richness. Controls had more TRBV6-7 (0.16%) than cases (about 0.11%).

The CDR3 length is 13 residues. In germline, CDR1 is SGHTA, CDR2 FQGNSA. Sequenced: blood buffy coat. The V call is TRBV7-2, the J call TRBJ1-1; TRBD1 matches at 7 bases. This sequence originates from a woman aged 18-70 years with a cervical HPV16 infection that either progressed to CIN3+ or cleared (not recorded which). CDR3 bases read: TGTGCCAGCAGCGCCGGCCGGGACAGAGAA. This codes for CASSAGRDRE. The complete CDR3 reads CASSAGRDREAFF.